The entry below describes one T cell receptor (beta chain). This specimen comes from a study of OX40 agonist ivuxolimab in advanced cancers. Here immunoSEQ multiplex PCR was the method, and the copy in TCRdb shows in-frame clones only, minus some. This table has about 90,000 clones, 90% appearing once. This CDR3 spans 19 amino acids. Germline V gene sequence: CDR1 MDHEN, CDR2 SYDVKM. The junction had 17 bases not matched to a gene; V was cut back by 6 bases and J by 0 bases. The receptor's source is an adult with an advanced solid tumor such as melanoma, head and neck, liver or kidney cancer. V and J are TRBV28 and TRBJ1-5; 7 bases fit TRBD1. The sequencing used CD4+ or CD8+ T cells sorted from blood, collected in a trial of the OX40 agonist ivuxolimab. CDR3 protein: CASSRPTGPRFHSNQPQHF. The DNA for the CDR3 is TGTGCCAGCAGCCGCCCGACAGGGCCGAGGTTCCATAGCAATCAGCCCCAGCATTTT.